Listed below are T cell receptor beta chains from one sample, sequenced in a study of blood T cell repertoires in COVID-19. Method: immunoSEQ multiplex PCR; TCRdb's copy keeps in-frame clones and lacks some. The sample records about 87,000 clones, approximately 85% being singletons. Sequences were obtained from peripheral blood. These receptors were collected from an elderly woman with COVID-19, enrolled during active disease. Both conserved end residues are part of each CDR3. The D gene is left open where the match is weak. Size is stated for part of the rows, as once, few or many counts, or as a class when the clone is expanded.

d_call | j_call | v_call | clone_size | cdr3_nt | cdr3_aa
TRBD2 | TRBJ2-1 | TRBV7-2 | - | TGTGCCAGCAGCCCCGGGGGGGATATGCGGGAGCAGTTCTTC | CASSPGGDMREQFF
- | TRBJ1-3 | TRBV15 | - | TGTGCCACCAGCAGAGCAGGGCTCGGAAACACCATATATTTT | CATSRAGLGNTIYF
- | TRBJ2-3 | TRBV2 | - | TGTGCCAGCAGTGCGGCGGGGAGAACCACAGATACGCAGTATTTT | CASSAAGRTTDTQYF
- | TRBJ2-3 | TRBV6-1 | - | TGTGCCAGCAGTGAAATCCGGGGGGATACGCAGTATTTT | CASSEIRGDTQYF
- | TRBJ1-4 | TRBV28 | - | TGTGCCAGCACCCTCTCGCCCCGGGTCAGCCATGAAAAACTGTTTTTT | CASTLSPRVSHEKLFF
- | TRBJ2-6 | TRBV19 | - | TGTGCCAGTAGTCGGGCAGACAGGTACGGGGCCAACGTCCTGACTTTC | CASSRADRYGANVLTF
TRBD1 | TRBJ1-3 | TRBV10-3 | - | TGTGCCATCAGGGGTCAGGGGGCGCGAGGAAACACCATATATTTT | CAIRGQGARGNTIYF
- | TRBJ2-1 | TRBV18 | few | TGTGCCAGCTCCGGGGGGCCTTCCTACAATGAGCAGTTCTTC | CASSGGPSYNEQFF
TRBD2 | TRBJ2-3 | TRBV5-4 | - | TGTGCCAGCAGCCCAGGACTAGTGGGAACAGATACGCAGTATTTT | CASSPGLVGTDTQYF
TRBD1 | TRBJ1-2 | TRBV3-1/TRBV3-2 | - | TGTGCCAGCAGCCATCCCGGGACAGAATATGGCTACACCTTC | CASSHPGTEYGYTF
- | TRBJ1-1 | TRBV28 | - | TGTGCCAGCAGTTCTGGGGGGACGGCTAACACTGAAGCTTTCTTT | CASSSGGTANTEAFF
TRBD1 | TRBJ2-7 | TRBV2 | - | TGTGCCAGAAGTACAGGGGCAGCTCCCTACGAGCAGTACTTC | CARSTGAAPYEQYF
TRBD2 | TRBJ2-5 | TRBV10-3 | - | TGTGCCATCAAAGGGACTAGCGGGGGGCAAGAGACCCAGTACTTC | CAIKGTSGGQETQYF
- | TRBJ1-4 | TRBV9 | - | TGTGCCAGCAGACGTGGGGCCAGTGAGAATGAAAAACTGTTTTTT | CASRRGASENEKLFF
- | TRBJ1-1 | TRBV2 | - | TGTGCCAGCAGTGACAGTTTGAACACTGAAGCTTTCTTT | CASSDSLNTEAFF
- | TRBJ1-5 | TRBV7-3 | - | TGTGCCAGCAGCTTATCAGGGGGCAATCAGCCCCAGCATTTT | CASSLSGGNQPQHF
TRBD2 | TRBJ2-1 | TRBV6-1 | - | TGTGCCAGCAGTGTCCTGACTAGCGTGAGCTCCTACAATGAGCAGTTCTTC | CASSVLTSVSSYNEQFF
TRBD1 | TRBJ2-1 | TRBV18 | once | TGTGCCAGCTCACCCCGGGACAGCCTACTCAATGAGCAGTTCTTC | CASSPRDSLLNEQFF
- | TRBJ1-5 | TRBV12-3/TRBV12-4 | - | TGTGCCAGCAGTTCATCGGGAGAGACCCAGCATTTT | CASSSSGETQHF
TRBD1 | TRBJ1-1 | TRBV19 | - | TGTGCCAGTAGTAGGCTACTCTCAGGGGGCACTGAAGCTTTCTTT | CASSRLLSGGTEAFF
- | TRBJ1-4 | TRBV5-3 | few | TGTGCCAGAAGCCCGAGACGACAGGTATTTGGTGAAAAACTGTTTTTT | CARSPRRQVFGEKLFF
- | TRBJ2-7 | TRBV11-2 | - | TGTGCCAGCAGCTTAGGGTGGCGCGGGGTGAGCTCCTACGAGCAGTACTTC | CASSLGWRGVSSYEQYF
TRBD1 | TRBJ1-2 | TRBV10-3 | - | TGTGCCGGTTGGGGACAGGGGGCCCGGGGCTACACCTTC | CAGWGQGARGYTF
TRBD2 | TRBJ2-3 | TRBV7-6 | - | TGTGCCAGCAGCAGACTAGCGGGAGGGCTAAGCACAGATACGCAGTATTTT | CASSRLAGGLSTDTQYF
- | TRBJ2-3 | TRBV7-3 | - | TGTGCCAGCAGCTACCAGACCCCAGGGACGCAGTATTTT | CASSYQTPGTQYF
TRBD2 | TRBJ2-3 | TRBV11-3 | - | TGTGCCAGCAGCTTAGGCCGACTAGCGGGAGTTACAGATACGCAGTATTTT | CASSLGRLAGVTDTQYF
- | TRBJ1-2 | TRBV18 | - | TGTGCCAGCTCACCCCCCACAGGGACCTATGGCTACACCTTC | CASSPPTGTYGYTF
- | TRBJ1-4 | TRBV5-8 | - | TGTGCCAGCAGACCTGTGGCCTTAAAAGCGGAAAAACTGTTTTTT | CASRPVALKAEKLFF
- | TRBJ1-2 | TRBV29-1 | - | TGCAGCGTTGACACAACAGGCGGCGGCTACACCTTC | CSVDTTGGGYTF
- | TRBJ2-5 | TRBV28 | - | TGTGCCAGCAGTCGCGGGACCGGTGGGCAAGAGACCCAGTACTTC | CASSRGTGGQETQYF
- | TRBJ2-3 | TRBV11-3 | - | TGTGCCAGCAGCTTAGATCCGGATACGCAGTATTTT | CASSLDPDTQYF
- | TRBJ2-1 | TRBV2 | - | TGTGCCCAGCAGGGAGGCAGACACAATGAGCAGTTCTTC | CAQQGGRHNEQFF
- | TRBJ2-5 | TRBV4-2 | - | TGTGCCAGCAGCAAACCGTCACTAGTATCAGAGACCCAGTACTTC | CASSKPSLVSETQYF
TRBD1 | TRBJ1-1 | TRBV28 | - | TGTGCCAGCAGTTCGGGACAGGGTCCACAAGCTTTCTTT | CASSSGQGPQAFF
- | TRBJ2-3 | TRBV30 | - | TGTGCCTGGAGTCCGGGTTTAGCGGATACGCAGTATTTT | CAWSPGLADTQYF
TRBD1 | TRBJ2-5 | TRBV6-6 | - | TGTGCCAGCAGAGGGGGCTTGGAGACCCAGTACTTC | CASRGGLETQYF
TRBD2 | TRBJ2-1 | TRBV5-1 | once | TGCGCCAGCAGCTTGGCGGGTCTAGCGGGAGGCAATGAGCAGTTCTTC | CASSLAGLAGGNEQFF